This T cell receptor (beta chain) came from a study of T cells after yellow fever vaccination. Study conclusions and caveats: The study re-detected most primary-vaccination clones after the booster (96% CD4, 88% CD8). When the response was secondary, it was weaker but reached its peak faster, day 5 versus 15. CD4 and CD8 compartments shared a small share of clonotypes, likely from convergent recombination.

The CDR3 runs 16 residues. The V end was cut by 5 bases, the J end by 1 base, with 16 bases between. Germline V gene data show CDR1 as SEHNR and CDR2 as FQNEAQ (reference sequence). As TCR cDNA was made by 5'RACE template switching, a universal primer site and UMIs were added. TCRdb passed the 5' RACE reads through MiXCR, listing each CDR3 protein once. The profile shows some 300,000 distinct CDR3 sequences, approximately 8% of them singletons. For this clonotype: Its antigen remains unknown.

This TCR was sampled from a young man who received the YFV17D yellow fever vaccine. The chain combines TRBV7-9 with TRBJ2-3; tentatively, D is TRBD2 (5 bases). This material consisted of CD4+ T cells sorted from PBMCs, taken 5 days after the yellow fever booster vaccination. This CDR3 reads CASSDDGNSGTDTQYF. As DNA, the CDR3 is TGTGCCAGCAGCGACGACGGGAACAGTGGCACAGATACGCAGTATTTT.